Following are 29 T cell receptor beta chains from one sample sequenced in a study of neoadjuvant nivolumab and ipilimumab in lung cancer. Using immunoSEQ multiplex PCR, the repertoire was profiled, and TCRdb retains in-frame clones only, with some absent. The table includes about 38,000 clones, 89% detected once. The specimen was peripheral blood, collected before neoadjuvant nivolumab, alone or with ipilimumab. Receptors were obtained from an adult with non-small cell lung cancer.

Here the CDR3 DNA reads TGTGCCAGCAGCTACTGGACGAACACCGGGGAGCTGTTTTTT. Translation: CASSYWTNTGELFF. The chain links TRBV5-4 to TRBJ2-2, with unresolved D. The length of the CDR3 is 14 residues. V lost 3 bases and J lost 0, with 6 bases in between. CDR1 is SGHNT and CDR2 is YYREEE in the germline V gene (reference sequence).

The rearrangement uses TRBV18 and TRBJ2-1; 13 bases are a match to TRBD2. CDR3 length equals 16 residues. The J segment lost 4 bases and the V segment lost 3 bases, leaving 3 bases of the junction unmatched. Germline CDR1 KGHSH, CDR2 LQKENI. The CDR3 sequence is CASSPWTSGGYNEQFF. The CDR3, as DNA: TGTGCCAGCTCACCCTGGACTAGCGGGGGATACAATGAGCAGTTCTTC.

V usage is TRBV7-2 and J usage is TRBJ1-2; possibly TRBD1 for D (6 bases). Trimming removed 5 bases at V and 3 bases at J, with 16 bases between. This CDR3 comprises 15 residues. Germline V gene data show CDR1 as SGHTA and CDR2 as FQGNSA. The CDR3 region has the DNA TGTGCCAGCAGCCACAGGCAGGGGCCGTACTATGGCTACACCTTC. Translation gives CASSHRQGPYYGYTF.

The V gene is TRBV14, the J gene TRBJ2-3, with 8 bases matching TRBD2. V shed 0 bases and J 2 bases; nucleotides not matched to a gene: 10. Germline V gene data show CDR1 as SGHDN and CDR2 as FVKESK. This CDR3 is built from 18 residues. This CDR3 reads CASSQDIPSGLYTDTQYF. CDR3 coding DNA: TGTGCCAGCAGCCAAGATATTCCTAGCGGGCTGTACACAGATACGCAGTATTTT.

The CDR3: CASTVVTEAFF. The CDR3 DNA reads TGTGCCAGCACTGTTGTCACTGAAGCTTTCTTT. The V gene is TRBV11-1, the J gene TRBJ1-1; D is uncertain. Per the germline V gene, CDR1 is SGHAT and CDR2 is FQDESV (reference sequence). The length of the CDR3 is 11 residues. Trimming left V 7 bases short and J 4 bases short, with 7 bases between.

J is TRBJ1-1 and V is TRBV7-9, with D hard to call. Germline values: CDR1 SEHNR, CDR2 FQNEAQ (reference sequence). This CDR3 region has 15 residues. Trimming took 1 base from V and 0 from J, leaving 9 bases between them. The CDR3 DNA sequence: TGTGCCAGCAGCTTAGGACCGGGCATGAACACTGAAGCTTTCTTT. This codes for CASSLGPGMNTEAFF.

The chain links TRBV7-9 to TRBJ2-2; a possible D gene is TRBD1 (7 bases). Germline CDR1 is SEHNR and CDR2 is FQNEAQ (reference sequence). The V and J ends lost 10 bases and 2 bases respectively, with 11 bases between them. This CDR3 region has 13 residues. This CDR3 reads CATQGGNTGELFF. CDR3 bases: TGTGCCACCCAGGGGGGCAACACCGGGGAGCTGTTTTTT.

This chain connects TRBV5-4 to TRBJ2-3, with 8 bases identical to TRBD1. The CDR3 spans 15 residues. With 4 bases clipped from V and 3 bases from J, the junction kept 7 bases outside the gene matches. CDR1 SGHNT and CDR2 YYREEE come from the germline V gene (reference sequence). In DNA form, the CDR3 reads TGTGCCAGCAGCCCCAGGGGGCTTCGAACAGATACGCAGTATTTT. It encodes CASSPRGLRTDTQYF.

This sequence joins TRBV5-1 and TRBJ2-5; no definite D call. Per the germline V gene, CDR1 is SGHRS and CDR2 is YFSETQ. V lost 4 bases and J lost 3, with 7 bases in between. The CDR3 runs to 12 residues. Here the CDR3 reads CASSPTKETQYF. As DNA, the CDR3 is TGCGCCAGCAGCCCGACGAAAGAGACCCAGTACTTC. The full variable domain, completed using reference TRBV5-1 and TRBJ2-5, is KAGVTQTPRYLIKTRGQQVTLSCSPISGHRSVSWYQQTPGQGLQFLFEYFSETQRNKGNFPGRFSGRQFSNSRSEMNVSTLELGDSALYLCASSPTKETQYFGPGTRLLVL.

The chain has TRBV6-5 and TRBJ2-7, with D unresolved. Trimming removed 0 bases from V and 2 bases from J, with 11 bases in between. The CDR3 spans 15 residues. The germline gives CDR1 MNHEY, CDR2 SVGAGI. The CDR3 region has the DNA TGTGCCAGCAGTTACTCGAATTTTTTAGCCTACGAGCAGTACTTC. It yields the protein CASSYSNFLAYEQYF.

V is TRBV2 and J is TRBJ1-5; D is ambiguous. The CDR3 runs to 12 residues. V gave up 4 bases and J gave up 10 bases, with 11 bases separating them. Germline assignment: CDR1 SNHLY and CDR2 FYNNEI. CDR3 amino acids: CASSGYSSPQHF. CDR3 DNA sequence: TGTGCCAGCAGTGGGTACAGCAGTCCCCAGCATTTT.

The CDR3 protein is CASSLVGGGSFEQYF. The CDR3 DNA reads TGTGCCAGCAGCTTAGTAGGGGGTGGAAGCTTCGAGCAGTACTTC. The genes are TRBV7-2 and TRBJ2-7, with D perhaps matching TRBD1 (6 bases). This CDR3 contains 15 residues. Trimming removed 1 base at V and 6 bases at J, with 16 bases between. Germline CDR1 SGHTA, CDR2 FQGNSA.

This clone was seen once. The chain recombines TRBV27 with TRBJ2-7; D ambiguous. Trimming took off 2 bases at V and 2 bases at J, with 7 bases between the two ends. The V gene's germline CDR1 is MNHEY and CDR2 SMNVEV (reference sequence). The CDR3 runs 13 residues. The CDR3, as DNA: TGTGCCAGCAGTTTAGGCGTGACCTACGAGCAGTACTTC. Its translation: CASSLGVTYEQYF.

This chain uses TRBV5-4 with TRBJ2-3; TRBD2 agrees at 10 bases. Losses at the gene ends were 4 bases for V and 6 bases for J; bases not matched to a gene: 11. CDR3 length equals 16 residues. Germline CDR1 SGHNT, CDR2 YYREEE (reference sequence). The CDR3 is CASSQEGASGSDTQYF. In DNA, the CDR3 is TGTGCCAGCAGCCAAGAAGGGGCTAGCGGGAGTGATACGCAGTATTTT.

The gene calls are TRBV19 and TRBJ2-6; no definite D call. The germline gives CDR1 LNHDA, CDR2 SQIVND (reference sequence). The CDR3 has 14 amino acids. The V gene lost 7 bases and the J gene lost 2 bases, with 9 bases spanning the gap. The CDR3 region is CASMRKTGANVLTF. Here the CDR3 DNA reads TGTGCCAGTATGAGGAAAACTGGGGCCAACGTCCTGACTTTC.

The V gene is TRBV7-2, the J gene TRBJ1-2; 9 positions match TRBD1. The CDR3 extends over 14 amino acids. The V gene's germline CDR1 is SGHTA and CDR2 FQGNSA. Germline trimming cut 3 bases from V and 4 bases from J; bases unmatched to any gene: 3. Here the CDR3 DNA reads TGTGCCAGCAGCTTCGGACAGGGGAGCTATGGCTACACCTTC. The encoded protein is CASSFGQGSYGYTF.

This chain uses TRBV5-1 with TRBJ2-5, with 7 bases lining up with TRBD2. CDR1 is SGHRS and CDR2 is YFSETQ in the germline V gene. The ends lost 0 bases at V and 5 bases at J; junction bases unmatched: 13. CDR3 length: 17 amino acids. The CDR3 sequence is CASSLVLMGGVGETQYF. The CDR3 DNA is TGCGCCAGCAGCTTGGTATTAATGGGAGGGGTCGGGGAGACCCAGTACTTC.

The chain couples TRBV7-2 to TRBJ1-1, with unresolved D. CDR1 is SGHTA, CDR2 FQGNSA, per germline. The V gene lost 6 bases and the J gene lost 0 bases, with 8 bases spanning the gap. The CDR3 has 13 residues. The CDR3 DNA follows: TGTGCCAGCAGTCGACCCATGAACACTGAAGCTTTCTTT. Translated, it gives CASSRPMNTEAFF.

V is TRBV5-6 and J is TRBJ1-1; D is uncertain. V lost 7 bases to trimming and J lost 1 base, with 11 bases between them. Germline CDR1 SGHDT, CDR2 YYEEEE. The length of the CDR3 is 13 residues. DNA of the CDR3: TGTGCCAGCCGAAAAGGGTCGAACACTGAAGCTTTCTTT. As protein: CASRKGSNTEAFF.

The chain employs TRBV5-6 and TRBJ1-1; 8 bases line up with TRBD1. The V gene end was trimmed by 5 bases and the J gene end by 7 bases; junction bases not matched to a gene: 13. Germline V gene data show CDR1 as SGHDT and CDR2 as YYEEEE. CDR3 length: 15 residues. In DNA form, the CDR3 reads TGTGCCAGCAGTCGATCCGGGACAGGAACCCATGAAGCTTTCTTT. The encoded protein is CASSRSGTGTHEAFF.

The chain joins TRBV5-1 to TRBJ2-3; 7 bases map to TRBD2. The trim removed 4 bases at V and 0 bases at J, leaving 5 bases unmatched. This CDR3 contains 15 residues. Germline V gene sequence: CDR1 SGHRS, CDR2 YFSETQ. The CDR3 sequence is CASSPSGGSTDTQYF. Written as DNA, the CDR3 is TGCGCCAGCAGCCCTAGCGGAGGAAGCACAGATACGCAGTATTTT.

The CDR3 DNA follows: TGTGCCAGCAGCTTGGGCACTAGCGGCGACTACAATGAGCAGTTCTTC. Protein: CASSLGTSGDYNEQFF. The chain joins TRBV5-4 to TRBJ2-1, with 8 nucleotides matching TRBD2. This CDR3 spans 16 amino acids. Germline V gene sequence: CDR1 SGHNT, CDR2 YYREEE (reference sequence). With V trimmed by 0 bases and J by 3 bases, 5 bases remained unmatched.

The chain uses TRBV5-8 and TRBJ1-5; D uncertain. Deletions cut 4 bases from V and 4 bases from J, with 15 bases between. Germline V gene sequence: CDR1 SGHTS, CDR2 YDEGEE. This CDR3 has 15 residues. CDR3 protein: CASSLSGGMNQPQHF. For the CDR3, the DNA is TGTGCCAGCAGCCTTTCGGGAGGAATGAATCAGCCCCAGCATTTT.

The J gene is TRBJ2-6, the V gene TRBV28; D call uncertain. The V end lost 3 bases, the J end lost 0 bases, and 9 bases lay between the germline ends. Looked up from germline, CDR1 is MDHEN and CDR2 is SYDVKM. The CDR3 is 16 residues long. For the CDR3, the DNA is TGTGCCAGCAGTTTCTGGGATTCCTCTGGGGCCAACGTCCTGACTTTC. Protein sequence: CASSFWDSSGANVLTF.

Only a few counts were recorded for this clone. CDR3: CASSYSAAANQPQHF. The CDR3 coding sequence is TGTGCCAGCAGTTACTCGGCGGCAGCCAATCAGCCCCAGCATTTT. The chain links TRBV6-5 to TRBJ1-5; D is unresolved. Trimming stripped 0 bases from V and 3 bases from J, with 9 bases between. Germline V gene sequence: CDR1 MNHEY, CDR2 SVGAGI. There are 15 residues in the CDR3.

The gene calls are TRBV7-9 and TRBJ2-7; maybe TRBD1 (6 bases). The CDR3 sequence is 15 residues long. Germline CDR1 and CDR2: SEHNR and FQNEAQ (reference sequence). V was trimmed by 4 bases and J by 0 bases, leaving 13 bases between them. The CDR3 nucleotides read TGTGCCAGCAGCTCGCAATCGACAGGCTCCTACGAGCAGTACTTC. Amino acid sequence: CASSSQSTGSYEQYF.

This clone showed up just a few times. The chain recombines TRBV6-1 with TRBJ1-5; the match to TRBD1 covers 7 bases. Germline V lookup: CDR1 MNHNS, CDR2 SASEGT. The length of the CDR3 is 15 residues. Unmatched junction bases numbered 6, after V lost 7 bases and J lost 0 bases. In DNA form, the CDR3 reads TGTGCCAGCACCTACGACAGGGATAGCAATCAGCCCCAGCATTTT. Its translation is CASTYDRDSNQPQHF.

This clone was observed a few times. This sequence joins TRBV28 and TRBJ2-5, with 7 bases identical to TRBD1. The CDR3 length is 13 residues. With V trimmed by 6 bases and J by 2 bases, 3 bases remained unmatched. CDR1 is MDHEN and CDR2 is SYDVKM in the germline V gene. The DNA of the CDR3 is TGTGCCAGCAGAATCAGGGGGCAAGAGACCCAGTACTTC. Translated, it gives CASRIRGQETQYF. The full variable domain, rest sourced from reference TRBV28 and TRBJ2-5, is DVKVTQSSRYLVKRTGEKVFLECVQDMDHENMFWYRQDPGLGLRLIYFSYDVKMKEKGDIPEGYSVSREKKERFSLILESASTNQTSMYLCASRIRGQETQYFGPGTRLLVL.

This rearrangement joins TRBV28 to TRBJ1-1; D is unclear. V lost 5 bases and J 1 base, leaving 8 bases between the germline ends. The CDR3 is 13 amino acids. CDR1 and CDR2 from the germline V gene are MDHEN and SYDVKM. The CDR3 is CASSLFENTEAFF. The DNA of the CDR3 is TGTGCCAGCAGTCTCTTTGAGAACACTGAAGCTTTCTTT.